Each of the 16 T cell receptor beta chains below was sequenced from the same sample in a study of CD8 T cells in cerebrospinal fluid in Alzheimer's disease. TCRdb reprocessed the 10x single-cell sequencing reads, with one entry per CDR3 protein and no DNA. The table lists roughly 1,500 distinct CDR3 sequences. The sample comprised cerebrospinal fluid. The receptors were sampled from a human donor with mild cognitive impairment.

V usage is TRBV2 and J usage is TRBJ2-2; TCRdb's D call of TRBD2 is untestable without DNA. Germline-derived CDR1 and CDR2 are SNHLY and FYNNEI. The CDR3 spans 15 residues. The CDR3 sequence: CASIRLAGGTGELFF.

The V gene is TRBV28, the J gene TRBJ2-2. The CDR3 has 15 residues. Germline V gene data show CDR1 as MDHEN and CDR2 as SYDVKM. CDR3 sequence: CASSLSPVRSGELFF.

Its frequency marks this clonotype as medium-sized. The chain uses TRBV30 and TRBJ1-1; no DNA is available, so the TRBD1 call from TCRdb remains unchecked. The germline V gene encodes CDR1 GTSNPN and CDR2 SVGIG (reference sequence). The CDR3 is 13 amino acids. This CDR3 reads CAWSNRGVTEAFF.

This clonotype is medium-sized by frequency. The rearrangement joins TRBV11-1 to TRBJ2-7; with no DNA, the TCRdb D assignment of TRBD2 cannot be verified. Germline CDR1 reads SGHAT; CDR2 reads FQDESV (reference sequence). The CDR3 totals 16 residues. CDR3 in amino acids: CASSWGLAGSSYEQYF. The entire variable domain, with the rest obtained from reference TRBV11-1 and TRBJ2-7, is as follows: EAEVAQSPRYKITEKSQAVAFWCDPISGHATLYWYRQILGQGPELLVQFQDESVVDDSQLPKDRFSAERLKGVDSTLKIQPAELGDSAMYLCASSWGLAGSSYEQYFGPGTRLTVT.

Here the CDR3 reads CASSDGTSGNEQFF. V usage is TRBV12-3 or TRBV12-4 and J usage is TRBJ2-1; TCRdb's D gene call, TRBD2, goes unchecked for lack of DNA. This CDR3 has 14 amino acids.

This sequence joins TRBV27 and TRBJ2-1; the D call from TCRdb, TRBD2, cannot be confirmed without DNA. This CDR3 spans 15 amino acids. Germline CDR1 and CDR2: MNHEY and SMNVEV (reference sequence). CDR3: CASSPFGGGYNEQFF.

This chain links TRBV27 with TRBJ2-6; TCRdb proposes TRBD2, but this gene call is untestable without DNA. The CDR3 covers 17 residues. Germline assignment: CDR1 MNHEY and CDR2 SMNVEV (reference sequence). The CDR3 loop is CASSLGTSGRTANVLTF.

The genes are TRBV6-2 or TRBV6-3 and TRBJ1-6. The germline gives CDR1 MNHEY, CDR2 SVGEGT. The CDR3 has 16 residues. CDR3 residues: CASTKVRLSGNSPLHF.

The chain combines TRBV5-7 with TRBJ1-6; the TRBD1 assignment by TCRdb is unverifiable without DNA. TRBV5-7 is identified as an open reading frame with a role that is uncertain. CDR3 length: 15 amino acids. CDR3 in amino acids: CASSRLDRPNSPLHF.

Measured by frequency, this clonotype is medium-sized (0.01 to 0.1%). The V and J genes are TRBV21-1 and TRBJ2-4; there is no DNA to check the TCRdb D call of TRBD2. TRBV21-1 is flagged as a pseudogene. This CDR3 has 18 residues. The CDR3 loop reads CASSKGGTSGTTGNIQYF.

Its frequency marks this clonotype as medium-sized (0.01 to 0.1%). The chain couples TRBV4-3 to TRBJ2-3; absent DNA, TCRdb's TRBD2 call cannot be checked. The CDR3 length is 16 residues. Germline CDR1 LGHNA, CDR2 YSLEER. The CDR3 protein is CASSQTSSGMGDTQYF.

This clonotype is labeled medium-sized based on frequency. The J gene is TRBJ1-1, the V gene TRBV7-9; the D call of TRBD1 rests on TCRdb alone, since no DNA is present to check it. The germline V gene has CDR1 SEHNR and CDR2 FQNEAQ (reference sequence). The CDR3 is 14 residues long. Here the CDR3 reads CASSSGTPNTEAFF.

This clonotype counts as large by frequency. V is TRBV20-1 and J is TRBJ1-6. CDR3 length: 14 amino acids. Germline loops: CDR1 DFQATT, CDR2 SNEGSKA (reference sequence). The CDR3 reads CSARVRQGESPLHF.

This chain links TRBV7-9 with TRBJ2-1; as DNA is missing, the TRBD2 call by TCRdb cannot be tested. Germline V gene lookup returns CDR1 SEHNR and CDR2 FQNEAQ (reference sequence). The CDR3 covers 16 residues. The CDR3 sequence: CASSLFRGGFTNEQFF.

J is TRBJ1-1 and V is TRBV19. CDR3 length: 13 amino acids. CDR1 and CDR2 (germline): LNHDA, SQIVND (reference sequence). The CDR3 spells CASSPRDRTEAFF. Variable domain in full (rest from reference TRBV19 and TRBJ1-1): DGGITQSPKYLFRKEGQNVTLSCEQNLNHDAMYWYRQDPGQGLRLIYYSQIVNDFQKGDIAEGYSVSREKKESFPLTVTSAQKNPTAFYLCASSPRDRTEAFFGQGTRLTVV.

This clonotype shows up as medium-sized (0.01 to 0.1%) by frequency. The chain employs TRBV4-3 and TRBJ2-7; TCRdb gives TRBD1 as the D gene, but with no DNA this cannot be confirmed. The germline V gene encodes CDR1 LGHNA and CDR2 YSLEER. The CDR3 totals 14 residues. This chain's CDR3 is CASSLGQGSYEQYF.